The sequence of this T cell receptor (beta chain) was determined in a study of blood T cell repertoires in COVID-19. Authors' methods: Using reference gene primer amplification, nucleated cell counts were estimated. The protocol was immunoSEQ multiplex PCR, while the TCRdb copy is restricted to in-frame clones and leaves out a portion. The D gene and trimming were derived from the DNA, and the V and J assignments and clone size from that table. The sample has 230,000 or so clones; roughly 90% are singletons. The CDR3 is 14 amino acids. CDR1 is LGHDT, CDR2 YNNKEL, per germline (reference sequence). V was cut by 0 bases and J by 6 bases, with 9 bases left in between. Residents of 24 US areas, aged roughly 18 to 95 years, made up the participants. Clinical histories supplied by participants themselves formed the basis of cohort assignment.

The specimen was PBMCs or T cells enriched from blood (not recorded which). The chain uses TRBV3-1 (or the pseudogene TRBV3-2) and TRBJ2-1, with D hard to call. The receptor was derived from a woman in her forties with acute COVID-19. Written as DNA, the CDR3 is TGTGCCAGCAGCCAAGATTACTTGTCCAATGAGCAGTTCTTC. It yields the protein CASSQDYLSNEQFF.